This TCR beta chain was sequenced in a study of cytomegalovirus exposure and HLA in healthy donors. Vbeta (60) and Jbeta (13) primers were used in the PCR. Sequencing used immunoSEQ multiplex PCR; TCRdb keeps in-frame clones, though not all of them. The sample holds around 170,000 clones, over 70% seen once. Deletions cut 3 bases from V and 1 base from J, with 10 bases between. The CDR3 sequence is 14 residues long. Germline CDR1 LNHNV, CDR2 YYDKDF (reference sequence). The chain joins TRBV15 to TRBJ2-7, with D maybe TRBD1 (5 bases). The sequenced sample consisted of PBMCs. The sequence derives from a man in his forties or fifties in good health and CMV-seropositive. CDR3 bases: TGTGCCACCAGCAGGGTCAGGGCTTCCTACGAGCAGTACTTC. This translates into CATSRVRASYEQYF. Using reference TRBV15 and TRBJ2-7 for the parts outside the CDR3, the full variable domain is DAMVIQNPRYQVTQFGKPVTLSCSQTLNHNVMYWYQQKSSQAPKLLFHYYDKDFNNEADTPDNFQSRRPNTSFCFLDIRSPGLGDTAMYLCATSRVRASYEQYFGPGTRLTVT.